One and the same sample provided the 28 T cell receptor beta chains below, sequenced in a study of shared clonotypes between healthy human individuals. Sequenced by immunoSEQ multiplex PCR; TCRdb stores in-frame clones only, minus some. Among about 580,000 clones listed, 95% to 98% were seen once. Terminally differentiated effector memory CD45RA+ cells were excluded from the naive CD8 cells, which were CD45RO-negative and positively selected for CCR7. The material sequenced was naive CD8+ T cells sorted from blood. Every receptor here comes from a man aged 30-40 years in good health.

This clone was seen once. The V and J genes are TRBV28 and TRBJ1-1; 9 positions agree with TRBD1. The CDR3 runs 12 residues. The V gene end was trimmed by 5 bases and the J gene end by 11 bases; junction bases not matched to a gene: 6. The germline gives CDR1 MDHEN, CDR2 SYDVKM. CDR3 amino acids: CASSRTGVGAFF. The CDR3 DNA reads TGTGCCAGCAGTCGGACAGGGGTCGGTGCTTTCTTT.

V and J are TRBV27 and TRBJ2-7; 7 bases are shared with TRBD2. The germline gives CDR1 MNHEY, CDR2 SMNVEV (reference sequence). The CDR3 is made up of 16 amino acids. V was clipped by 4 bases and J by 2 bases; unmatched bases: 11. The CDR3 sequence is CASSSPSRDYPYEQYF. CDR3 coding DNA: TGTGCCAGCAGTTCACCATCCCGGGACTACCCCTACGAGCAGTACTTC.

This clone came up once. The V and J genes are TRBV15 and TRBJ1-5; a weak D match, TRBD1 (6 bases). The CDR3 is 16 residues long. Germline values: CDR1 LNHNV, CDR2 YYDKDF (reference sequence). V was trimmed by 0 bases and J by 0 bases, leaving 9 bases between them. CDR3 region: CATSRDKGVSNQPQHF. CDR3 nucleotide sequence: TGTGCCACCAGCAGAGATAAGGGGGTTAGCAATCAGCCCCAGCATTTT.

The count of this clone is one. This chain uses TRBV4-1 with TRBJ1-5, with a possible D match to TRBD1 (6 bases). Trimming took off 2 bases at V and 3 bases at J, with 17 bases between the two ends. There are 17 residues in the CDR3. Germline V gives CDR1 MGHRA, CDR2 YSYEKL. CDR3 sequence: CASSQIGGEGSNQPQHF. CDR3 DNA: TGCGCCAGCAGCCAAATCGGGGGCGAGGGGTCCAATCAGCCCCAGCATTTT.

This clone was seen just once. CDR3 in DNA: TGTGCCACCAGCAGGGACAGGGGGTCCCTCGAGCAGTACTTC. This encodes CATSRDRGSLEQYF. This rearrangement joins TRBV15 to TRBJ2-7, with 10 bases fitting TRBD1. The CDR3 extends over 14 amino acids. The V segment lost 3 bases and the J segment 6 bases; nucleotides outside the gene matches: 5. Germline lookup yields CDR1 LNHNV and CDR2 YYDKDF (reference sequence).

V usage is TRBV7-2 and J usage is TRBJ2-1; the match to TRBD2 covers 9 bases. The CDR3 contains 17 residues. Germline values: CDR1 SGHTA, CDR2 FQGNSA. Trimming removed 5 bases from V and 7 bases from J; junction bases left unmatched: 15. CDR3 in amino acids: CASSPYYSGSPRNEQFF. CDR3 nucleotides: TGTGCCAGCAGCCCTTATTATAGCGGGAGTCCTCGGAATGAGCAGTTCTTC.

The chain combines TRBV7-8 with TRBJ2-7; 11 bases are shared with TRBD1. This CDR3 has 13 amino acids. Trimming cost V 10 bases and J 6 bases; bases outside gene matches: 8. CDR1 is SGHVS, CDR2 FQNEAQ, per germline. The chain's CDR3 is CATLTGTGGEQYF. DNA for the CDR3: TGTGCCACCCTGACCGGGACAGGGGGCGAGCAGTACTTC.

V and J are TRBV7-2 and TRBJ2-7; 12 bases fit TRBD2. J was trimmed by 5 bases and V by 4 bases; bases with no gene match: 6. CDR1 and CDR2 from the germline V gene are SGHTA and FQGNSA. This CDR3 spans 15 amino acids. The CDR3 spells CASSSRLAGVDEQYF. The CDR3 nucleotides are TGTGCCAGCAGCTCACGACTAGCGGGAGTTGACGAGCAGTACTTC.

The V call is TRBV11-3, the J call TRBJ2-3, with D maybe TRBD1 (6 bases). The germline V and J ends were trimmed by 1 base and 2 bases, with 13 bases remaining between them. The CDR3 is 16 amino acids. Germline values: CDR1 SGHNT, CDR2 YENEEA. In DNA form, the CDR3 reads TGTGCCAGCAGCTTAGGTGGGCAGGGGTTCACAGATACGCAGTATTTT. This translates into CASSLGGQGFTDTQYF.

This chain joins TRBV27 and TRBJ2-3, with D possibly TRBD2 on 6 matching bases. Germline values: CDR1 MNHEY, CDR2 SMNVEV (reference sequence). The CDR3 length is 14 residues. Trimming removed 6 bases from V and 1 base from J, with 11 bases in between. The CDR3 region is CASSGRHGTDTQYF. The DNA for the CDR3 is TGTGCCAGCAGCGGGAGACACGGCACAGATACGCAGTATTTT.

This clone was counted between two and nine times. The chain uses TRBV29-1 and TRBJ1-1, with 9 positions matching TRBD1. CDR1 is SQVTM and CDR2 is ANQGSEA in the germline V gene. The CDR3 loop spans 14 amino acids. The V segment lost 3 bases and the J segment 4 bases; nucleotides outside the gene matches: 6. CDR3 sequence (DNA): TGCAGCGTTGATGGGACAGGGCTGGGCACTGAAGCTTTCTTT. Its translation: CSVDGTGLGTEAFF.

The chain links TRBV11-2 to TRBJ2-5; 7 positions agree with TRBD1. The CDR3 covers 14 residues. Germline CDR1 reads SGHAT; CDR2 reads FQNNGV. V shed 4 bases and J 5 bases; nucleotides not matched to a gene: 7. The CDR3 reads CASSYYLQGETQYF. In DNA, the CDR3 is TGTGCCAGCAGCTATTATCTACAGGGGGAGACCCAGTACTTC.

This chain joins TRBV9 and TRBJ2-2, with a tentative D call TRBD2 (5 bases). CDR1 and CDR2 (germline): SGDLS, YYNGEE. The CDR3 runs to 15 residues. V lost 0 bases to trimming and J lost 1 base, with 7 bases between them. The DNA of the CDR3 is TGTGCCAGCAGCGTAGGGACTGTGAACACCGGGGAGCTGTTTTTT. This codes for CASSVGTVNTGELFF. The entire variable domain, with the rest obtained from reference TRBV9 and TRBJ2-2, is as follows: DSGVTQTPKHLITATGQRVTLRCSPRSGDLSVYWYQQSLDQGLQFLIQYYNGEERAKGNILERFSAQQFPDLHSELNLSSLELGDSALYFCASSVGTVNTGELFFGEGSRLTVL.

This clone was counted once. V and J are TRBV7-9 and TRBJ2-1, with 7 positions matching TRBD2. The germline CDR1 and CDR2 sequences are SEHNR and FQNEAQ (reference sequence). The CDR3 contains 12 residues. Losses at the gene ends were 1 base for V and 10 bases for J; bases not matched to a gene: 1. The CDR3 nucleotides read TGTGCCAGCAGCTTAGATAGCGGGGAGCAGTTCTTC. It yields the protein CASSLDSGEQFF. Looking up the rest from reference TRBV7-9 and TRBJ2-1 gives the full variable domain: DTGVSQNPRHKITKRGQNVTFRCDPISEHNRLYWYRQTLGQGPEFLTYFQNEAQLEKSRLLSDRFSAERPKGSFSTLEIQRTEQGDSAMYLCASSLDSGEQFFGPGTRLTVL.

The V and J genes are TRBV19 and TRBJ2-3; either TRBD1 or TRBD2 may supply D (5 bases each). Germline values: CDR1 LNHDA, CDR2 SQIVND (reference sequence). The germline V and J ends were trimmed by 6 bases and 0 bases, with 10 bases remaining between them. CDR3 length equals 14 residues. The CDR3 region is CASRIWDSTDTQYF. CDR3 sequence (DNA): TGTGCCAGTAGAATCTGGGACAGCACAGATACGCAGTATTTT.

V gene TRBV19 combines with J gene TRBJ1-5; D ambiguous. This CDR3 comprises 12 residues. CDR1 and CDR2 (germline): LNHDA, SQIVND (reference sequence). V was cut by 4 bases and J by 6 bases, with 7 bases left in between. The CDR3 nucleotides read TGTGCCAGTAGTACTAGAGGTCAGCCCCAGCATTTT. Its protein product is CASSTRGQPQHF.

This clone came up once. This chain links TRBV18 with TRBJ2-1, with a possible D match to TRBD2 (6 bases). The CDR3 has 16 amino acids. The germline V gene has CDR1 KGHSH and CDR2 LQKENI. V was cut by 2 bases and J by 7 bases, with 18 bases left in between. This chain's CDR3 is CASSPEIASDLNEQFF. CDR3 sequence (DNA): TGTGCCAGCTCACCAGAGATAGCTAGCGATCTGAATGAGCAGTTCTTC.

The CDR3 here is CASTGQGARIYGYTF. The CDR3 nucleotides are TGTGCCAGCACGGGACAGGGGGCGAGAATCTATGGCTACACCTTC. The chain has TRBV28 and TRBJ1-2, with TRBD1 matching 12 bases. The CDR3 runs to 15 residues. Germline V gene sequence: CDR1 MDHEN, CDR2 SYDVKM. Trimming removed 7 bases from V and 4 bases from J; junction bases left unmatched: 7.

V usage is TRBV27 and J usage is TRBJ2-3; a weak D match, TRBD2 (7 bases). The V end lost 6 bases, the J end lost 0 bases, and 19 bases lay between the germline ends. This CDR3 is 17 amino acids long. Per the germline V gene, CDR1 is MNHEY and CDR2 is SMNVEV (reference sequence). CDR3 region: CASRPFWGGTSTDTQYF. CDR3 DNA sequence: TGTGCCAGCAGGCCGTTTTGGGGGGGCACTAGCACAGATACGCAGTATTTT.

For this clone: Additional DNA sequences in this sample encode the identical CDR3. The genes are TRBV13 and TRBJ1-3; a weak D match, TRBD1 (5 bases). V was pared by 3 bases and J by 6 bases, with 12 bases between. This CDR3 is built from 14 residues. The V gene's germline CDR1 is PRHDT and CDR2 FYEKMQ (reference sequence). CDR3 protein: CASSLGQGLNTIYF. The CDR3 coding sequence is TGTGCCAGCAGCTTGGGGCAGGGACTAAACACCATATATTTT.

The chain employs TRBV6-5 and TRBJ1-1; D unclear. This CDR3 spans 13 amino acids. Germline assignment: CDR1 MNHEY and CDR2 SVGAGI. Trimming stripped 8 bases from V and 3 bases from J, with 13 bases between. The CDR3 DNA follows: TGTGCCAGCGCCTACGAGGGTTACACTGAAGCTTTCTTT. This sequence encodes CASAYEGYTEAFF.

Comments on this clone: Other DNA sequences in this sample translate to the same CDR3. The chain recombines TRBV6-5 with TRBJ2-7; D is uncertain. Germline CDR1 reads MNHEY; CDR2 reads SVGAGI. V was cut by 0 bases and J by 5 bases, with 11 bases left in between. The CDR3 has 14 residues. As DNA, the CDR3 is TGTGCCAGCAGTTACTCATCTGGTCGCAACGAGCAGTACTTC. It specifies CASSYSSGRNEQYF.

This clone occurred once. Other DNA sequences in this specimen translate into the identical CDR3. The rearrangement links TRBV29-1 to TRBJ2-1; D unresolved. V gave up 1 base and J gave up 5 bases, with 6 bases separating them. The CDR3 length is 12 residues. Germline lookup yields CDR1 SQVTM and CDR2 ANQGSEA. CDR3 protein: CSVEGRHNEQFF. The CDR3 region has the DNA TGCAGCGTTGAAGGGCGGCACAATGAGCAGTTCTTC.

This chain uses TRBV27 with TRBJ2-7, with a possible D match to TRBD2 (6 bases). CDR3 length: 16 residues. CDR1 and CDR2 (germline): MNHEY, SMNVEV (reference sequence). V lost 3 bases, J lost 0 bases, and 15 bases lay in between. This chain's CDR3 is CASSFDSGTASYEQYF. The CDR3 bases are TGTGCCAGCAGTTTTGATTCCGGGACTGCCTCCTACGAGCAGTACTTC.

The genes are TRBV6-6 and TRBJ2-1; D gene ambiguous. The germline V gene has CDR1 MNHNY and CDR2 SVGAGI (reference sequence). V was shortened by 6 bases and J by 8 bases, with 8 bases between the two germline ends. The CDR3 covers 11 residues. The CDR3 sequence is CASRLVHEQFF. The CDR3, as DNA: TGTGCCAGCAGACTCGTCCATGAGCAGTTCTTC.

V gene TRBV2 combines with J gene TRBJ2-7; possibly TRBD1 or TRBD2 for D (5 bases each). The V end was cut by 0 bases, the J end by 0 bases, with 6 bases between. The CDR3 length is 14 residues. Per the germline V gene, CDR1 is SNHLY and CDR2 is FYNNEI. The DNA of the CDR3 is TGTGCCAGCAGTGAAGCCGGGGCCTCCTACGAGCAGTACTTC. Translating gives CASSEAGASYEQYF.

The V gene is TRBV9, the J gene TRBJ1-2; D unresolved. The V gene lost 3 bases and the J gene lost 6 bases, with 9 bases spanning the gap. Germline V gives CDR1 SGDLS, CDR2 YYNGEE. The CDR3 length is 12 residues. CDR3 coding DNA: TGTGCCAGCAGCGCCGGGGTCCATGGCTACACCTTC. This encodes CASSAGVHGYTF.

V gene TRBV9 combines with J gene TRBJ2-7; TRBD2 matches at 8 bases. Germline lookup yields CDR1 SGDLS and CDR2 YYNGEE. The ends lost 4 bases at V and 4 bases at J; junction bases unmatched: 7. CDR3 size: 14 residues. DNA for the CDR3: TGTGCCAGCAGCCCTGGGACTAGTCGGTACGAGCAGTACTTC. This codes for CASSPGTSRYEQYF.